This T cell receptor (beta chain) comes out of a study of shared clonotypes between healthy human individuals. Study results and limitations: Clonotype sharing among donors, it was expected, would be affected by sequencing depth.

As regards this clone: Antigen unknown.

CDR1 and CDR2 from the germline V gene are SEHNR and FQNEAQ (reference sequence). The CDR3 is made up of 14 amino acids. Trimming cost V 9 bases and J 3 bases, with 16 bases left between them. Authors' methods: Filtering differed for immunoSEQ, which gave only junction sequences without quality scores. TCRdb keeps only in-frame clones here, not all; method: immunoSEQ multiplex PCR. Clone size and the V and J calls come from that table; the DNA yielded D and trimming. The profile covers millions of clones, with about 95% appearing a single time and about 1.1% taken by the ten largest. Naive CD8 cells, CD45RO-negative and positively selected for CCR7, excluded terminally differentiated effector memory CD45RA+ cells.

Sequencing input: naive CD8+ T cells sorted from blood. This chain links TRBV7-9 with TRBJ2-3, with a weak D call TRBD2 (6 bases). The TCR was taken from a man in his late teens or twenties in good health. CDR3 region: CASEDYSSTDTQYF. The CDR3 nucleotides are TGTGCCAGTGAGGACTATAGCAGTACAGATACGCAGTATTTT.